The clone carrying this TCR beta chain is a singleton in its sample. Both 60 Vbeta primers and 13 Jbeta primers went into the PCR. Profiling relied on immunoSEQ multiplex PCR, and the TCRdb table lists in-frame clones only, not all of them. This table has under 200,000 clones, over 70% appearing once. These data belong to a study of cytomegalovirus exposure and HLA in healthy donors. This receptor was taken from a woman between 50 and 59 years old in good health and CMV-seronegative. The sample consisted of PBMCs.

CDR3 coding DNA: TGCGCCAGCGCAGGACAGACTACCTCGGGGACCCAGTACTTC. Its translation: CASAGQTTSGTQYF. The chain links TRBV5-1 to TRBJ2-5, with D possibly TRBD1 on 6 matching bases. Germline CDR1 reads SGHRS; CDR2 reads YFSETQ. V lost 7 bases to trimming and J lost 7 bases, with 20 bases between them. The CDR3 consists of 14 residues.